Presented here are 32 T cell receptor beta chains from one specimen sequenced in a study of T-cell reconstitution after alpha-beta-depleted transplantation in children (TCRdb year 2016). Library creation used PCR. The instrument given in TCRdb is Illumina HiSeq 2500. TCR library preparation used molecular barcoding, with unique molecular identifiers applied to normalize quantification of the TCRbeta repertoire. The raw public reads went through TCRdb reprocessing: fastp at Q25, MiXCR clone calling, in-frame beta chains kept. A single entry per CDR3 protein holds the most common genes and DNA from its merged rows. This sample lists a few hundred thousand distinct CDR3 sequences; 27% were detected once. The ten most abundant clones make up around 36% of the sample. The sample's treatment or condition label, decoded: allogeneic hematopoietic cell transplantation with graft depleted of TCRalphabeta T cells and CD19 B cells.

Sequenced here: PBMCs, sampled before TCRalphabeta/CD19-depleted stem cell transplant. The receptors shown here come from a boy younger than two with Wiskott-Aldrich syndrome, due to receive a stem cell transplant.

This clonotype turned up a few times. The V and J genes are TRBV5-6 and TRBJ2-1, with TRBD2 identical over 8 bases. Germline V gene sequence: CDR1 SGHDT, CDR2 YYEEEE. Unmatched junction bases numbered 6, after V lost 0 bases and J lost 7 bases. The CDR3 extends over 15 amino acids. The CDR3 DNA follows: TGTGCCAGCAGCTTGGCGGGAGGGCTATCAAATGAGCAGTTCTTC. Amino acids: CASSLAGGLSNEQFF.

This CDR3 is CASFGEGRWIEQYF. DNA for the CDR3: TGTGCCAGCTTTGGGGAGGGAAGGTGGATCGAGCAGTACTTC. The chain links TRBV28 to TRBJ2-7; 7 positions agree with TRBD2. The CDR3 is 14 residues long. The V gene end was trimmed by 8 bases and the J gene end by 6 bases; junction bases not matched to a gene: 13. Germline V gene lookup returns CDR1 MDHEN and CDR2 SYDVKM. The full variable domain, completed using reference TRBV28 and TRBJ2-7, is DVKVTQSSRYLVKRTGEKVFLECVQDMDHENMFWYRQDPGLGLRLIYFSYDVKMKEKGDIPEGYSVSREKKERFSLILESASTNQTSMYLCASFGEGRWIEQYFGPGTRLTVT.

This clonotype came up a few times. The chain uses TRBV28 and TRBJ2-3; weak D call: TRBD1 (7 bases). V was cut by 5 bases and J by 0 bases, with 15 bases left in between. Germline V lookup: CDR1 MDHEN, CDR2 SYDVKM. This CDR3 spans 16 amino acids. The CDR3 nucleotides are TGTGCCAGCAGTGGGGGGACAGCTAGAAGCACAGATACGCAGTATTTT. This sequence encodes CASSGGTARSTDTQYF.

This clonotype was seen more than once but under ten times. V usage is TRBV10-3 and J usage is TRBJ1-6; a weak D match, TRBD1 (6 bases). Trimming took off 2 bases at V and 5 bases at J, with 10 bases between the two ends. Germline values: CDR1 ENHRY, CDR2 SYGVKD. The CDR3 loop spans 15 amino acids. The CDR3 DNA reads TGTGCCATCAGTGAGAGGGGGTTGAATAATTCACCCCTCCACTTT. It specifies CAISERGLNNSPLHF.

This clonotype was observed a handful of times. The chain has TRBV20-1 and TRBJ1-6; TRBD1 matches 7 bases. Germline assignment: CDR1 DFQATT and CDR2 SNEGSKA (reference sequence). This CDR3 has 13 amino acids. Trimming took 5 bases from V and 9 from J; bases not matched to a gene: 7. In DNA form, the CDR3 reads TGCAGTGCTGTACAGGGGACAGCTTCACCCCTCCACTTT. This sequence encodes CSAVQGTASPLHF.

This clonotype turned up a few times. For the CDR3, the DNA is TGTGCCAGCAGCTTAGAGACAGGGAGCTACAATGAGCAGTTCTTC. Protein sequence: CASSLETGSYNEQFF. The chain joins TRBV11-2 to TRBJ2-1, with TRBD1 matching over 7 bases. J gave up 3 bases and V 0 bases, and 2 bases lay outside the gene matches. This CDR3 has 15 amino acids. The germline CDR1 and CDR2 sequences are SGHAT and FQNNGV. Combining the CDR3 with reference TRBV11-2 and TRBJ2-1 gives the whole variable domain EAGVAQSPRYKIIEKRQSVAFWCNPISGHATLYWYQQILGQGPKLLIQFQNNGVVDDSQLPKDRFSAERLKGVDSTLKIQPAKLEDSAVYLCASSLETGSYNEQFFGPGTRLTVL.

This clonotype was detected a few times. The chain carries TRBV30 and TRBJ2-7; maybe TRBD2 (5 bases). The CDR3 length is 15 residues. Trimming removed 3 bases from V and 1 base from J, with 16 bases in between. Germline CDR1 and CDR2: GTSNPN and SVGIG (reference sequence). The CDR3 reads CAWSGQSGTSYEQYF. The CDR3 DNA sequence: TGTGCCTGGAGCGGTCAAAGCGGAACGTCCTACGAGCAGTACTTC. The whole variable domain, remainder taken from reference TRBV30 and TRBJ2-7, is SQTIHQWPATLVQPVGSPLSLECTVEGTSNPNLYWYRQAAGRGLQLLFYSVGIGQISSEVPQNLSASRPQDRQFILSSKKLLLSDSGFYLCAWSGQSGTSYEQYFGPGTRLTVT.

V usage is TRBV15 and J usage is TRBJ2-3; 13 nucleotides align to TRBD2. This CDR3 has 16 residues. The germline gives CDR1 LNHNV, CDR2 YYDKDF (reference sequence). V was pared by 4 bases and J by 2 bases, with 3 bases of the junction left unmatched. The CDR3 is CATSTGLAGVTDTQYF. For the CDR3, the DNA is TGTGCCACCAGCACCGGACTAGCGGGAGTCACAGATACGCAGTATTTT.

This clonotype turned up a few times. The chain has TRBV12-3 or TRBV12-4 and TRBJ2-3, with 11 bases that match TRBD2. The CDR3 sequence is 15 residues long. V was clipped by 6 bases and J by 1 base; unmatched bases: 3. The CDR3 here is CASSHSGRGTDTQYF. The CDR3, as DNA: TGTGCCAGCAGCCATAGCGGGAGGGGCACAGATACGCAGTATTTT.

The chain has TRBV12-3 or TRBV12-4 and TRBJ2-4; D remains unclear. The CDR3 consists of 16 residues. Trimming left V 2 bases short and J 0 bases short, with 11 bases between. CDR3 amino acids: CASSLFAHVAKNIQYF. The CDR3 DNA reads as TGTGCCAGCAGTTTATTCGCTCATGTAGCCAAAAACATTCAGTACTTC.

This clonotype was counted between two and nine times. J is TRBJ2-7 and V is TRBV7-6; 12 nucleotides line up with TRBD2. The CDR3 has 17 amino acids. Unmatched junction bases numbered 9, after V lost 1 base and J lost 5 bases. Germline CDR1 and CDR2: SGHVS and FNYEAQ. CDR3: CASSLDVGLAGSDEQYF. The CDR3 bases are TGTGCCAGCAGCTTAGATGTCGGACTAGCGGGATCGGACGAGCAGTACTTC.

This clonotype has more than one count but fewer than ten. V and J are TRBV5-1 and TRBJ2-6; D is perhaps TRBD2 (6 bases). CDR3 length equals 18 residues. Trimming stripped 4 bases from V and 0 bases from J, with 17 bases between. Looked up from germline, CDR1 is SGHRS and CDR2 is YFSETQ. CDR3 nucleotide sequence: TGCGCCAGCAGCCGTAGCTCCGGGGGTAACTCTGGGGCCAACGTCCTGACTTTC. It yields the protein CASSRSSGGNSGANVLTF.

The chain has TRBV12-3 or TRBV12-4 and TRBJ1-5; TRBD1 aligns across 9 bases. This CDR3 comprises 14 residues. After removal of 3 bases from V and 15 bases from J, the junction contained 12 bases not matched to a gene. The CDR3 protein is CASSFRDRAPGLHF. The DNA of the CDR3 is TGTGCCAGCAGTTTTAGGGACAGGGCGCCCGGGTTGCATTTT.

This chain connects TRBV11-2 to TRBJ2-7; no clear D. The CDR3 runs to 14 residues. CDR1 is SGHAT, CDR2 FQNNGV, per germline. Between the trimmed V and J ends, which lost 5 bases and 0 bases, there was a span of 11 bases. The CDR3, as DNA: TGTGCCAGCAGCCTGTATCAGGACTCCTACGAGCAGTACTTC. Translated: CASSLYQDSYEQYF.

V and J are TRBV30 and TRBJ2-7; 8 bases map to TRBD2. The CDR3 contains 14 residues. CDR1 GTSNPN and CDR2 SVGIG come from the germline V gene (reference sequence). The trim removed 8 bases at V and 4 bases at J, leaving 13 bases unmatched. CDR3 bases: TGTGCCGGACAATTTCGCTCTAGCGGGTACGAGCAGTACTTC. This translates into CAGQFRSSGYEQYF.

The V call is TRBV10-2, the J call TRBJ2-1; a weak D match, TRBD2 (7 bases). The CDR3 extends over 18 amino acids. V was cut by 0 bases and J by 6 bases, with 21 bases left in between. CDR1 WSHSY and CDR2 SAAADI come from the germline V gene. The DNA of the CDR3 is TGCGCCAGCAGTGAGTCGGGGGGCGGGAGCTTCATCGCCAATGAGCAGTTCTTC. Protein product: CASSESGGGSFIANEQFF.

This chain connects TRBV12-3 or TRBV12-4 to TRBJ1-4, with 7 bases lining up with TRBD1. The CDR3 loop spans 14 amino acids. V trimming: 6 bases; J trimming: 14 bases; junction bases outside the gene matches: 15. CDR3 DNA sequence: TGTGCCAGCAGCGGGGACAGCAACCCCGGTAGGCTGTTTTTT. Encoded protein: CASSGDSNPGRLFF.

The V call is TRBV28, the J call TRBJ2-7; TRBD2 might be the D (5 bases). Germline assignment: CDR1 MDHEN and CDR2 SYDVKM. V lost 6 bases, J lost 3 bases, and 12 bases lay in between. This CDR3 is built from 13 residues. CDR3: CASRRLGVYEQYF. The CDR3 coding sequence is TGTGCCAGCAGACGCCTCGGGGTCTACGAGCAGTACTTC.

The genes are TRBV29-1 and TRBJ2-5, with 7 bases matching TRBD1. The V and J ends lost 8 bases and 2 bases, in that order; junction bases with no gene match: 8. Germline CDR1 is SQVTM and CDR2 is ANQGSEA. This CDR3 spans 13 amino acids. CDR3 sequence reads: CSTRDSLQETQYF. CDR3 coding DNA: TGCAGCACCCGGGACAGCCTACAAGAGACCCAGTACTTC.

This clonotype was observed a few times. This sequence joins TRBV10-3 and TRBJ2-7; TRBD2 agrees at 7 bases. In germline, CDR1 is ENHRY, CDR2 SYGVKD. The CDR3 has 12 residues. With V trimmed by 10 bases and J by 6 bases, 9 bases remained unmatched. The CDR3 sequence: CASGLDIGEQYF. DNA of the CDR3: TGTGCCAGCGGACTAGATATAGGCGAGCAGTACTTC.

This chain links TRBV12-3 or TRBV12-4 with TRBJ1-5, with D possibly matching TRBD1 (5 bases). This CDR3 is built from 15 residues. Trimming cost V 2 bases and J 8 bases, with 16 bases left between them. As DNA, the CDR3 is TGTGCCAGCAGTTTACGGCGCGGGGGATTAGAGCCCCAGCATTTT. Translated: CASSLRRGGLEPQHF.

This clonotype was seen more than once but under ten times. The chain has TRBV5-6 and TRBJ2-1, with 8 positions matching TRBD2. The CDR3 has 15 residues. Germline V gene sequence: CDR1 SGHDT, CDR2 YYEEEE. The ends lost 5 bases at V and 7 bases at J; junction bases unmatched: 11. The CDR3 loop reads CASRLDPSGSNEQFF. The CDR3 coding sequence is TGTGCCAGCAGGCTCGATCCCAGCGGGAGTAATGAGCAGTTCTTC.

This clonotype was observed once. The chain couples TRBV24-1 to TRBJ1-5; tentative D call: TRBD1 (5 bases). Per the germline V gene, CDR1 is KGHDR and CDR2 is SFDVKD. Trimming took 2 bases from V and 1 from J, leaving 11 bases between them. The CDR3 has 16 residues. The CDR3 spells CATSDSGRGSNQPQHF. The CDR3 coding sequence is TGTGCCACCAGTGATTCGGGCCGGGGGAGCAATCAGCCCCAGCATTTT.

This rearrangement joins TRBV29-1 to TRBJ2-7, with 7 bases fitting TRBD1. The CDR3 totals 12 residues. Germline CDR1 SQVTM, CDR2 ANQGSEA. Trimming took 6 bases from V and 2 from J; bases not matched to a gene: 4. The CDR3 DNA reads as TGCAGCGTACAAGGACAGGCCTACGAGCAGTACTTC. Its translation is CSVQGQAYEQYF.

This clonotype came up a few times. The chain joins TRBV15 to TRBJ2-3; no definite D call. V dropped 0 bases and J dropped 5 bases, with 9 bases sitting between them. The CDR3 totals 14 residues. Germline CDR1 reads LNHNV; CDR2 reads YYDKDF (reference sequence). CDR3 bases: TGTGCCACCAGCAGAGACTCAGGAGTAGATACGCAGTATTTT. This codes for CATSRDSGVDTQYF.

V is TRBV20-1 and J is TRBJ2-7; D is possibly TRBD2 (5 bases). The V and J ends lost 1 base and 3 bases respectively, with 13 bases between them. Germline V gives CDR1 DFQATT, CDR2 SNEGSKA (reference sequence). The CDR3 runs 14 residues. This CDR3 reads CSARVDTGIYEQYF. CDR3 bases: TGCAGTGCTAGAGTAGACACGGGAATCTACGAGCAGTACTTC.

This clonotype was detected a few times. V gene TRBV27 combines with J gene TRBJ2-7; D remains unclear. The CDR3 covers 10 residues. Germline V gene lookup returns CDR1 MNHEY and CDR2 SMNVEV (reference sequence). Deletions cut 8 bases from V and 3 bases from J, with 5 bases between. This CDR3 is CASGLYEQYF. The CDR3 DNA follows: TGTGCCAGCGGGCTCTACGAGCAGTACTTC.

The J gene is TRBJ2-5, the V gene TRBV20-1; 13 bases align to TRBD2. Looked up from germline, CDR1 is DFQATT and CDR2 is SNEGSKA (reference sequence). This CDR3 region has 16 residues. The trim removed 0 bases at V and 10 bases at J, leaving 11 bases unmatched. CDR3 loop: CSARDAGLAGPRDQYF. The CDR3, as DNA: TGCAGTGCTAGAGACGCGGGACTAGCGGGGCCAAGGGACCAGTACTTC.

CDR3 sequence reads: CASSSRLAGDYEQYF. Written as DNA, the CDR3 is TGTGCCAGCAGTTCCCGACTAGCGGGAGATTACGAGCAGTACTTC. The gene calls are TRBV12-3 or TRBV12-4 and TRBJ2-7; 12 bases line up with TRBD2. V shed 4 bases and J 4 bases; nucleotides not matched to a gene: 5. This CDR3 has 15 residues.

The chain links TRBV20-1 to TRBJ2-1; D uncertain. The length of the CDR3 is 15 residues. V was pared by 1 base and J by 10 bases, with 20 bases between. From germline, CDR1 is DFQATT and CDR2 SNEGSKA (reference sequence). This CDR3 is CSARAVTALMREQFF. CDR3 bases: TGCAGTGCTAGAGCAGTAACTGCCTTAATGAGAGAGCAGTTCTTC.

This clonotype was recorded only once. This chain joins TRBV7-2 and TRBJ1-6; D possibly corresponds to TRBD1 (6 bases). V lost 5 bases, J lost 0 bases, and 14 bases lay in between. The CDR3 is made up of 17 amino acids. Germline CDR1 is SGHTA and CDR2 is FQGNSA. The CDR3 DNA is TGTGCCAGCAGCGCGCCCTTAGGGGGCTCCTATAATTCACCCCTCCACTTT. Its protein is CASSAPLGGSYNSPLHF.

This clonotype was detected only a few times. The chain carries TRBV28 and TRBJ2-1; 13 bases match TRBD2. The germline V gene has CDR1 MDHEN and CDR2 SYDVKM. CDR3 length: 15 amino acids. V gave up 5 bases and J gave up 7 bases; unmatched junction bases: 5. The CDR3 DNA reads TGTGCCAGCAGTACCGGGACTAGCGGGAAGAATGAGCAGTTCTTC. This codes for CASSTGTSGKNEQFF.